Below, one T cell receptor (beta chain) is given with its context. The data derive from a study of blood T cell repertoires in COVID-19. As for the study in general: The United States, Italy and Spain provided the acute and convalescent COVID-19 samples. Nucleic acid was either cDNA or gDNA, and it came from T cells, B-cell-depleted T cells, or PBMCs.

Per the study methods: Scientists estimated how many nucleated cells there were by amplifying reference gene primers. The repertoire was sequenced with immunoSEQ multiplex PCR; TCRdb's copy has only in-frame clones and lacks some. V and J calls and clone size are copied from that table; D and trimming were computed from the DNA. Among 200,000 to 250,000 clones, 65% to 90% were seen once, and the ten largest hold about 8%. Sequencing was done on a sample of peripheral blood. The TCR was taken from a woman between 50 and 59 years old with acute or convalescent COVID-19.

The CDR3, as DNA: TGTGCCAGCAGCTTAACACGTGGCTACACCTTC. It specifies CASSLTRGYTF. The chain is built from TRBV7-2 and TRBJ1-2; D is unresolved. Trimming shortened V by 2 bases and J by 7 bases, and 5 bases separated the two germline ends. The length of the CDR3 is 11 residues. CDR1 is SGHTA, CDR2 FQGNSA, per germline.